The 15 T cell receptor beta chains below come from one sample, sequenced in a study of monozygotic twins with inflammatory bowel disease. Reanalyzing the 5' RACE reads, TCRdb keeps one entry per CDR3 protein, without DNA. This sample's table reports about 330,000 distinct CDR3 sequences. Sequences were obtained from blood. Every receptor here comes from a human donor with ulcerative colitis or Crohn's disease, or a healthy co-twin of an affected twin (not recorded which).

The chain employs TRBV20-1 and TRBJ1-2. The CDR3 contains 14 residues. Germline V gene sequence: CDR1 DFQATT, CDR2 SNEGSKA (reference sequence). CDR3 in amino acids: CSAQIRTARYGYTF.

The chain links TRBV5-6 to TRBJ1-4. From germline, CDR1 is SGHDT and CDR2 YYEEEE. The CDR3 is 14 residues long. CDR3 loop: CASSPTVFNEKLFF.

The chain couples TRBV28 to TRBJ2-7. The CDR3 consists of 14 residues. Germline V gives CDR1 MDHEN, CDR2 SYDVKM. CDR3 loop: CASSNTIIPYEQYF.

The chain combines TRBV20-1 with TRBJ1-2; TCRdb reports TRBD1, a call that lacks DNA to check it against. Germline V gene sequence: CDR1 DFQATT, CDR2 SNEGSKA (reference sequence). The CDR3 spans 17 residues. The chain's CDR3 is CSARDGADSSFSSGYTF.

V usage is TRBV20-1 and J usage is TRBJ1-1; without DNA, the TCRdb call of TRBD1 cannot be checked. The CDR3 length is 19 residues. Per the germline V gene, CDR1 is DFQATT and CDR2 is SNEGSKA (reference sequence). This chain's CDR3 is CSARGPRNAGKLFPTEAFF.

This rearrangement joins TRBV5-8 to TRBJ2-3; TCRdb outputs TRBD1, but without DNA this stays unchecked. This CDR3 contains 15 residues. The germline V gene encodes CDR1 SGHTS and CDR2 YDEGEE. CDR3 protein: CASSLDRGRTDTQYF.

J is TRBJ1-5 and V is TRBV4-1; TCRdb names TRBD1, which stays unverified in the absence of DNA. Germline CDR1 and CDR2: MGHRA and YSYEKL. The CDR3 runs 16 residues. The CDR3 loop is CASSQEAGHSNQPQHF.

This chain uses TRBV19 with TRBJ1-5; TCRdb indicates TRBD1, and absent DNA this call remains unverified. This CDR3 is 14 amino acids long. Germline-derived CDR1 and CDR2 are LNHDA and SQIVND (reference sequence). CDR3 sequence: CASSTRQLNQPQHF. Filled out from reference TRBV19 and TRBJ1-5, the complete variable domain reads DGGITQSPKYLFRKEGQNVTLSCEQNLNHDAMYWYRQDPGQGLRLIYYSQIVNDFQKGDIAEGYSVSREKKESFPLTVTSAQKNPTAFYLCASSTRQLNQPQHFGDGTRLSIL.

The J gene is TRBJ1-1, the V gene TRBV20-1; the D call from TCRdb, TRBD1, cannot be confirmed without DNA. CDR1 is DFQATT, CDR2 SNEGSKA, per germline (reference sequence). The CDR3 loop spans 12 amino acids. The CDR3 reads CSASDRASEAFF.

The CDR3: CASSFNPTTGTQYF. The chain has TRBV28 and TRBJ2-3. The V gene's germline CDR1 is MDHEN and CDR2 SYDVKM. The CDR3 has 14 residues. Combining the CDR3 with reference TRBV28 and TRBJ2-3 gives the whole variable domain DVKVTQSSRYLVKRTGEKVFLECVQDMDHENMFWYRQDPGLGLRLIYFSYDVKMKEKGDIPEGYSVSREKKERFSLILESASTNQTSMYLCASSFNPTTGTQYFGPGTRLTVL.

V usage is TRBV9 and J usage is TRBJ2-2; the TRBD1 assignment by TCRdb is unverifiable without DNA. CDR1 is SGDLS, CDR2 YYNGEE, per germline. The CDR3 spans 15 residues. The CDR3 protein is CASSVVAGESGELFF.

V usage is TRBV14 and J usage is TRBJ1-6; absent DNA, TCRdb's TRBD1 call cannot be checked. There are 15 residues in the CDR3. Germline CDR1 reads SGHDN; CDR2 reads FVKESK. CDR3 amino acids: CASSHLTGTVSPLHF. Based on the CDR3 plus reference TRBV14 and TRBJ1-6, the full variable domain is EAGVTQFPSHSVIEKGQTVTLRCDPISGHDNLYWYRRVMGKEIKFLLHFVKESKQDESGMPNNRFLAERTGGTYSTLKVQPAELEDSGVYFCASSHLTGTVSPLHFGNGTRLTVT.

This chain uses TRBV29-1 with TRBJ2-2; TCRdb designates TRBD1, a call that cannot be tested without DNA. The CDR3 is 15 amino acids. The germline V gene has CDR1 SQVTM and CDR2 ANQGSEA. CDR3: CSVEGGDRNTGELFF.

The rearrangement joins TRBV6-1 to TRBJ1-3. The CDR3 runs 14 residues. CDR1 is MNHNS and CDR2 is SASEGT in the germline V gene. The CDR3 loop is CASSKQGSGNTIYF.

The rearrangement uses TRBV9 and TRBJ1-2; as DNA is missing, the TRBD1 call by TCRdb cannot be tested. The CDR3 loop spans 15 amino acids. Germline CDR1 reads SGDLS; CDR2 reads YYNGEE. This chain's CDR3 is CASSVVGGLSYGYTF. Together with reference TRBV9 and TRBJ1-2, the CDR3 gives the full variable domain: DSGVTQTPKHLITATGQRVTLRCSPRSGDLSVYWYQQSLDQGLQFLIQYYNGEERAKGNILERFSAQQFPDLHSELNLSSLELGDSALYFCASSVVGGLSYGYTFGSGTRLTVV.